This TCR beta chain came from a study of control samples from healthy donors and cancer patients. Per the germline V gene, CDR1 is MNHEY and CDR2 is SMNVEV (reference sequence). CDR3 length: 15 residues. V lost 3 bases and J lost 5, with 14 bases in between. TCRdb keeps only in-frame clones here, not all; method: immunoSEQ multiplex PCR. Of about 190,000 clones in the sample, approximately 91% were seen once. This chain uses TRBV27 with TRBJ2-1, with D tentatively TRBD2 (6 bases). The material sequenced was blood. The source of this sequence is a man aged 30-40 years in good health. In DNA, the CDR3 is TGTGCCAGCAGTTTCGCGGGGCCCCAGGACAATGAGCAGTTCTTC. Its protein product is CASSFAGPQDNEQFF.